This paragraph covers one TCR beta chain sequence. Its antigen remains unknown. The data originate from a study of graft-versus-host responses after intestinal transplantation. Study context: Recipients received multivisceral, liver-intestinal, or isolated intestinal transplants. Findings and caveats of the study: GvH clones occurred in recipient marrow; some first appeared in ileum or blood. Elevated graft-versus-host to host-versus-graft clonal ratios in allografts were recorded for patients with graft-donor T cell macrochimerism.

This CDR3 spans 12 amino acids. Germline V lookup: CDR1 SGHDT, CDR2 YYEEEE. Between the trimmed V and J ends, which lost 3 bases and 6 bases, there was a span of 7 bases. The method was immunoSEQ multiplex PCR; TCRdb's version includes in-frame clones alone and lacks a portion of them. The sample yields about 120,000 clones, about 95% seen once. The starting material was unstimulated CD8+ T cells sorted from spleen or lymph node cells, obtained before intestinal transplant. The rearrangement uses TRBV5-6 and TRBJ2-1; D is uncertain. This TCR was sampled from a human donor who received an intestinal transplant. This chain's CDR3 is CASSSDINEQFF. The DNA for the CDR3 is TGTGCCAGCAGCTCAGACATCAATGAGCAGTTCTTC.